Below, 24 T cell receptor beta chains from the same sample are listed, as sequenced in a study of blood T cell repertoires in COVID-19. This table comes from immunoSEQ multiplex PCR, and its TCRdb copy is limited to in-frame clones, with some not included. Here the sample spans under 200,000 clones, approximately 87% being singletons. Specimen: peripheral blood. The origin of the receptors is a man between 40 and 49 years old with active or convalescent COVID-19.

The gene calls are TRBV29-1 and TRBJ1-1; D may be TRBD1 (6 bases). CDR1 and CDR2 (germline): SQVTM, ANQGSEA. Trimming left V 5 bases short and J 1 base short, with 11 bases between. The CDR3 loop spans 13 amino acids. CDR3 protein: CSVSRQENTEAFF. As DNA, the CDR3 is TGCAGCGTTTCGAGACAGGAGAACACTGAAGCTTTCTTT.

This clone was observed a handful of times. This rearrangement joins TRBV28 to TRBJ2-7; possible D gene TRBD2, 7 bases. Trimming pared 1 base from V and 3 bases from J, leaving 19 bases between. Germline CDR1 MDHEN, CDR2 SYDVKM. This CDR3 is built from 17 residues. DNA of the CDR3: TGTGCCAGCAGTTTATTTTCCGGGGGGCCGGCTGTCTACGAGCAGTACTTC. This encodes CASSLFSGGPAVYEQYF. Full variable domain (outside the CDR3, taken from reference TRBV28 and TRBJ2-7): DVKVTQSSRYLVKRTGEKVFLECVQDMDHENMFWYRQDPGLGLRLIYFSYDVKMKEKGDIPEGYSVSREKKERFSLILESASTNQTSMYLCASSLFSGGPAVYEQYFGPGTRLTVT.

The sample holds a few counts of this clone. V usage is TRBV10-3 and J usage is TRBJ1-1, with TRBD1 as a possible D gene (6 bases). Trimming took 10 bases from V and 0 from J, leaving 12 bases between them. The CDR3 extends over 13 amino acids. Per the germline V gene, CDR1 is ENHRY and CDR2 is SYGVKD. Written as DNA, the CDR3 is TGTGCCACCGGACAGCAAATGAACACTGAAGCTTTCTTT. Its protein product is CATGQQMNTEAFF.

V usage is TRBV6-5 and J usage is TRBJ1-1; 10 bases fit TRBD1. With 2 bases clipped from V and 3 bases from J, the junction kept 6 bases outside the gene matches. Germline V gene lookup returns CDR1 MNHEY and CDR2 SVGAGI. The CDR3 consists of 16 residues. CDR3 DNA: TGTGCCAGCAGTTACGGCCCAGGGACAGGGGACACTGAAGCTTTCTTT. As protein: CASSYGPGTGDTEAFF.

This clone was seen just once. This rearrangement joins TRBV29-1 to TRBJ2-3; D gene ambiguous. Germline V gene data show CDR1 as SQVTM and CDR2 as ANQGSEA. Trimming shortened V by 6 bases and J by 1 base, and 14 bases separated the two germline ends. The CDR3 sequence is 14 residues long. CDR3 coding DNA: TGCAGCGTCGAGCCCGCCGCCCGCACAGATACGCAGTATTTT. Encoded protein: CSVEPAARTDTQYF.

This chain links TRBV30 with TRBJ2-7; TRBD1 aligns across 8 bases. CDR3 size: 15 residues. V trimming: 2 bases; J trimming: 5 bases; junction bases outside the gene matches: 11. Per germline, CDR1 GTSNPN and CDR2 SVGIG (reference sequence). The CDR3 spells CAWSRRLQGGDEQYF. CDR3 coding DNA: TGTGCCTGGAGTAGGCGTTTACAGGGGGGTGACGAGCAGTACTTC.

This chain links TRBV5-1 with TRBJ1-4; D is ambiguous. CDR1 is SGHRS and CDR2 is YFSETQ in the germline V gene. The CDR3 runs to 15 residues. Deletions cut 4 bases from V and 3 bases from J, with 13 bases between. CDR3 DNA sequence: TGCGCCAGCAGCCGAGCGGAAGCGGCTAATGAAAAACTGTTTTTT. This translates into CASSRAEAANEKLFF.

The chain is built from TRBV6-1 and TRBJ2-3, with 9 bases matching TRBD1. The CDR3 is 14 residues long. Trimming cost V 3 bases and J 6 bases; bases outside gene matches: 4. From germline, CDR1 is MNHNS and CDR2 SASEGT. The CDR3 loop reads CASSEGQGSDTQYF. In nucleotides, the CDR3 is TGTGCCAGCAGTGAGGGACAGGGATCCGATACGCAGTATTTT.

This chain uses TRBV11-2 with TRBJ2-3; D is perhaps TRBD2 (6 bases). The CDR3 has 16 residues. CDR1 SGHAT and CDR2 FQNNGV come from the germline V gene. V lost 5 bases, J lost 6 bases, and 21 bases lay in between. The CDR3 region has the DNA TGTGCCAGCAGCCACGGTGGAGGACTACCTGGCGATACGCAGTATTTT. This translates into CASSHGGGLPGDTQYF.

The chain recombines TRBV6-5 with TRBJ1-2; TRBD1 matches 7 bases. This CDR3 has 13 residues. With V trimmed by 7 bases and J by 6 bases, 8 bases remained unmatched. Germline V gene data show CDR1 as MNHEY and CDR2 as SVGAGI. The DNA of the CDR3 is TGTGCCAGCACCAGGGACAGATTAAATGGCTACACCTTC. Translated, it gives CASTRDRLNGYTF.

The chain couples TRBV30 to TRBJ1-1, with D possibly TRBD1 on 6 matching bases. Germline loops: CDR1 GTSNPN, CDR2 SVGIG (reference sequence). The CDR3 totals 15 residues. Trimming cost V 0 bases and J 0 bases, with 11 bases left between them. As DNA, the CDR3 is TGTGCCTGGAGTGTAGGGGGACCCCTGAACACTGAAGCTTTCTTT. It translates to CAWSVGGPLNTEAFF.

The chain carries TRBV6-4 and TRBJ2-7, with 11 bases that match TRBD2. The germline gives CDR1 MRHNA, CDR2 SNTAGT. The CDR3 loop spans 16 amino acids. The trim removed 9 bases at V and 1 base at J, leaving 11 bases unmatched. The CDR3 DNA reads TGTGCCAGGGTAGCGGGGGGGTCACCAATTTCCTACGAGCAGTACTTC. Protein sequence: CARVAGGSPISYEQYF.

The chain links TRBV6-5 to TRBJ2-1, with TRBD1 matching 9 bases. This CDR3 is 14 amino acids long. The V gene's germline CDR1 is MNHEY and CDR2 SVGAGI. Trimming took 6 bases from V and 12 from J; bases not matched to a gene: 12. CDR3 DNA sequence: TGTGCCAGCAGAAGGACAGGGGTCAATGCGGGGCAGTTCTTC. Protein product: CASRRTGVNAGQFF.

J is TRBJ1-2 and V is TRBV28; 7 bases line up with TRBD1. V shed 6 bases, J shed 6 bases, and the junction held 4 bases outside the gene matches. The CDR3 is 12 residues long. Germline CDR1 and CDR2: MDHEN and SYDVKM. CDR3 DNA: TGTGCCAGCAGATTACAGGGGAATGGCTACACCTTC. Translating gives CASRLQGNGYTF.

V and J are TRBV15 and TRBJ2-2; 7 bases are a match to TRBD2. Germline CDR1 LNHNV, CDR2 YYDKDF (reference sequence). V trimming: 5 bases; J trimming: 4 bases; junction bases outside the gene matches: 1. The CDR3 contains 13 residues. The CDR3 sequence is CATSGGGTGELFF. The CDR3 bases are TGTGCCACCAGCGGGGGGGGCACCGGGGAGCTGTTTTTT.

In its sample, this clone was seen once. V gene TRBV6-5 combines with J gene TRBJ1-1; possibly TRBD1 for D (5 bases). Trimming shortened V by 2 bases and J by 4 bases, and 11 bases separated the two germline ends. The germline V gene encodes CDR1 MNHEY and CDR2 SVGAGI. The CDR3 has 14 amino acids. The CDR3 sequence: CASSYGGVSTEAFF. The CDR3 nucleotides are TGTGCCAGCAGTTACGGGGGGGTTAGCACTGAAGCTTTCTTT.

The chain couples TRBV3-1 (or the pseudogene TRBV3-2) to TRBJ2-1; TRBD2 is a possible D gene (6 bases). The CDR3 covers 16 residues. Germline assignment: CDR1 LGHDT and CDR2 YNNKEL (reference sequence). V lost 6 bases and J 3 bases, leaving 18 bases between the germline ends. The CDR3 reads CASRLGGRSGYNEQFF. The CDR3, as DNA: TGTGCCAGCAGACTGGGAGGCAGGTCAGGCTACAATGAGCAGTTCTTC.

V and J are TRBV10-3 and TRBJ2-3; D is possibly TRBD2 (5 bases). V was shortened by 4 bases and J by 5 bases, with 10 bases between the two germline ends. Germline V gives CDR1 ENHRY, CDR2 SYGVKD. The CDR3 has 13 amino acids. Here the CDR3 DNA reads TGTGCCATCAGTGCGGGCGGGTTAGATACGCAGTATTTT. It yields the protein CAISAGGLDTQYF.

CDR3 DNA sequence: TGTGCCAGCAGTACGGGATTCAATGAAAAACTGTTTTTT. The encoded protein is CASSTGFNEKLFF. The chain joins TRBV6-5 to TRBJ1-4; D is undetermined. Trimming shortened V by 5 bases and J by 5 bases, and 9 bases separated the two germline ends. This CDR3 region has 13 residues. Germline CDR1 and CDR2: MNHEY and SVGAGI.

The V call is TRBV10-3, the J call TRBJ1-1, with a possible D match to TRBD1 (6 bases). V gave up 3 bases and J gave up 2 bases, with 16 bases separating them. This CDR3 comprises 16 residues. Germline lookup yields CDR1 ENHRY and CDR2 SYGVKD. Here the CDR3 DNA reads TGTGCCATCAGTGATCATTCGGGGGGCGGTAACACTGAAGCTTTCTTT. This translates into CAISDHSGGGNTEAFF.

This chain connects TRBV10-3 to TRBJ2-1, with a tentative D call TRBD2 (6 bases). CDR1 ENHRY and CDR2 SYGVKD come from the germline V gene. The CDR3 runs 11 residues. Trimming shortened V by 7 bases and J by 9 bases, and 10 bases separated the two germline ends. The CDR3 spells CAITEAGEQFF. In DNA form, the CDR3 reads TGTGCCATCACTGAAGCGGGTGAGCAGTTCTTC.

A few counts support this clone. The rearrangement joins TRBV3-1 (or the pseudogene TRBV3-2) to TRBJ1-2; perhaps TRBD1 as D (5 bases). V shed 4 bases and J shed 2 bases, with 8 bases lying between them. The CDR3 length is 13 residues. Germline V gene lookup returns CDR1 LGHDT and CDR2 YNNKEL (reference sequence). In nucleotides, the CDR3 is TGTGCCAGCAGCCGCGACAGAAACTATGGCTACACCTTC. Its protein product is CASSRDRNYGYTF.

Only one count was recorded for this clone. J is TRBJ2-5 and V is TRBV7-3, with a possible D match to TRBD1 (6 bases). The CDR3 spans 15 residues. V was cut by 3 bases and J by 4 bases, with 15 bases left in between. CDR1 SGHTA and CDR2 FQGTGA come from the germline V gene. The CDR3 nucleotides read TGTGCCAGCAGCTTGGGTCAGGGGTTAGGAGAGACCCAGTACTTC. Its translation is CASSLGQGLGETQYF.

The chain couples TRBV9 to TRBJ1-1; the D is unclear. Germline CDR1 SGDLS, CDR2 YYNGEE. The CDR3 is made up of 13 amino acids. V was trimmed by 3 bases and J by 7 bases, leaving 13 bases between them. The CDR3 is CASSGPLGYEAFF. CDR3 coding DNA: TGTGCCAGCAGCGGCCCCTTGGGCTATGAAGCTTTCTTT. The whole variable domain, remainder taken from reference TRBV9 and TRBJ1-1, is DSGVTQTPKHLITATGQRVTLRCSPRSGDLSVYWYQQSLDQGLQFLIQYYNGEERAKGNILERFSAQQFPDLHSELNLSSLELGDSALYFCASSGPLGYEAFFGQGTRLTVV.